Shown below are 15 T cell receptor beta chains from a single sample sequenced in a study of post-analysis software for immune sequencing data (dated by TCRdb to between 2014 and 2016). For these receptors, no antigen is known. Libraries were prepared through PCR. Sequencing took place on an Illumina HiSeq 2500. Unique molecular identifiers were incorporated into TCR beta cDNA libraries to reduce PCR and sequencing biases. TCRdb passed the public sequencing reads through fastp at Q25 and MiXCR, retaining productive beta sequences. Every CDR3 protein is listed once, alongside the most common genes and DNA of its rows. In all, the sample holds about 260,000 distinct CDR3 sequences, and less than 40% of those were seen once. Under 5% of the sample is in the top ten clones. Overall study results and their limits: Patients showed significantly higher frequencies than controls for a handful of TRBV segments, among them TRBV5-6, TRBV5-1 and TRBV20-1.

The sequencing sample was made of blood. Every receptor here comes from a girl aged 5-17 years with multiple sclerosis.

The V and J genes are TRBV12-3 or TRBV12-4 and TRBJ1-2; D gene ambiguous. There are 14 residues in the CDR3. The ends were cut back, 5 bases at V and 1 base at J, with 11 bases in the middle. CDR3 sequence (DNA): TGTGCCAGCAGTCCTGGATATCTTAACTATGGCTACACCTTC. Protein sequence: CASSPGYLNYGYTF.

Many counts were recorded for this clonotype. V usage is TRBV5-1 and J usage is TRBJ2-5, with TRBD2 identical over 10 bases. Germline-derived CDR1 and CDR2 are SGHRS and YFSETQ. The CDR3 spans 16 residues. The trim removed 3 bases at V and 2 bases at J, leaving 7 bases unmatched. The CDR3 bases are TGCGCCAGCAGCTCGGGCGGGACTAGCGTACAAGAGACCCAGTACTTC. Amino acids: CASSSGGTSVQETQYF.

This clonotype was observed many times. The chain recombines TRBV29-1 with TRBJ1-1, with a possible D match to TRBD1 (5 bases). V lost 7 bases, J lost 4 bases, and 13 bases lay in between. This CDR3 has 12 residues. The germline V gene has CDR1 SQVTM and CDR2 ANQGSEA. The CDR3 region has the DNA TGCAGCGGAGGGGAGTCGGCCACTGAAGCTTTCTTT. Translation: CSGGESATEAFF. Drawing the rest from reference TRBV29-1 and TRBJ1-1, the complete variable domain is SAVISQKPSRDICQRGTSLTIQCQVDSQVTMMFWYRQQPGQSLTLIATANQGSEATYESGFVIDKFPISRPNLTFSTLTVSNMSPEDSSIYLCSGGESATEAFFGQGTRLTVV.

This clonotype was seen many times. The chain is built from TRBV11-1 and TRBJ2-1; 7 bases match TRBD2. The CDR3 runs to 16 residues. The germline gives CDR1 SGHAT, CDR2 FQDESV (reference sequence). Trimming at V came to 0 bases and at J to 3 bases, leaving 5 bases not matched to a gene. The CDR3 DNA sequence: TGTGCCAGCAGCTTAGCGCCCGAGCGGGGCTACAATGAGCAGTTCTTC. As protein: CASSLAPERGYNEQFF.

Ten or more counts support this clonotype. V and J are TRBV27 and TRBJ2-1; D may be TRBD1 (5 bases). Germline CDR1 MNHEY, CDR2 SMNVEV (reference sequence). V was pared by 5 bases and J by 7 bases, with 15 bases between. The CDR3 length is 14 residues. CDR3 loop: CASSKRGQFNEQFF. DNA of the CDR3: TGTGCCAGCAGTAAAAGGGGCCAGTTTAATGAGCAGTTCTTC.

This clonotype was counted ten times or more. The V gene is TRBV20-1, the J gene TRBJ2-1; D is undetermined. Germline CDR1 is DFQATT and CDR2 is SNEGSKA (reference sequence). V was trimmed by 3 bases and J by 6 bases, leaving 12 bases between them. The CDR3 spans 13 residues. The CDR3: CSASRTGRNEQFF. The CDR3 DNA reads TGCAGTGCTAGCCGCACGGGCCGCAATGAGCAGTTCTTC.

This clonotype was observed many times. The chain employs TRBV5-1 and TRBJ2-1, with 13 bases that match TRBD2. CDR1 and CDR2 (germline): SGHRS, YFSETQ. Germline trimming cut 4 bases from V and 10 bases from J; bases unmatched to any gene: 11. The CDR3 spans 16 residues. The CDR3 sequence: CASSPSGLAGELEQFF. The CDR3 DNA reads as TGCGCCAGCAGCCCTTCCGGACTAGCGGGAGAGCTCGAGCAGTTCTTC.

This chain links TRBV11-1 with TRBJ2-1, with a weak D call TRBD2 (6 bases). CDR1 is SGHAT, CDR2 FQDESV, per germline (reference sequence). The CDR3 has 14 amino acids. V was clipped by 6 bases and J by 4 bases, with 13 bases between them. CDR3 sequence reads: CASRTGTLYNEQFF. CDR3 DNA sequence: TGTGCCAGCAGGACCGGGACTTTATACAATGAGCAGTTCTTC.

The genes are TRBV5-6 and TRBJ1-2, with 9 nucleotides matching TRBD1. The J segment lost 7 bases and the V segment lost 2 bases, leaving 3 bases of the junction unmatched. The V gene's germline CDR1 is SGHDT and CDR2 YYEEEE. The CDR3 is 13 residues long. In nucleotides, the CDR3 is TGTGCCAGCAGCTTCGGACAGGGGTCTGGCTACACCTTC. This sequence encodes CASSFGQGSGYTF.

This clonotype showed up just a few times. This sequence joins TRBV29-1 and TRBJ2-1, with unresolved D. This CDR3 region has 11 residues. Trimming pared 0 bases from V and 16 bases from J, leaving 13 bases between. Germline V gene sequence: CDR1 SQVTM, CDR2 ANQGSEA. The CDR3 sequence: CSVEEALTRFF. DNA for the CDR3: TGCAGCGTTGAAGAGGCCCTAACTCGCTTCTTC.

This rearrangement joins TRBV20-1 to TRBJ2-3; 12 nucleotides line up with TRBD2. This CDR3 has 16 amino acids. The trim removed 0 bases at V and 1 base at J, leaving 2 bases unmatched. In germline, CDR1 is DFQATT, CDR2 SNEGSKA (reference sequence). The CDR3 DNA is TGCAGTGCTAGAGATACTAGCGGGGGGCGCACAGATACGCAGTATTTT. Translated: CSARDTSGGRTDTQYF.

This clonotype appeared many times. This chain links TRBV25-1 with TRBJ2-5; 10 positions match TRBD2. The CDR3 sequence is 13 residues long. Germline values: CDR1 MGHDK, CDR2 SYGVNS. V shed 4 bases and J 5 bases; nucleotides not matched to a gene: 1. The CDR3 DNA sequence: TGTGCCAGCAGTGGTAGCGGGAGGGAGACCCAGTACTTC. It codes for CASSGSGRETQYF.

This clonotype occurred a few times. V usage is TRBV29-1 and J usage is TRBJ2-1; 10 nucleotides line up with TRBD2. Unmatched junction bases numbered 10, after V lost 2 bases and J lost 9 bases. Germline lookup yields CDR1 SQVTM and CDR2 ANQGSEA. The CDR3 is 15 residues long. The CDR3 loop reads CSVERSSGGWGEQFF. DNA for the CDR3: TGCAGCGTTGAAAGGTCTAGCGGGGGTTGGGGTGAGCAGTTCTTC.

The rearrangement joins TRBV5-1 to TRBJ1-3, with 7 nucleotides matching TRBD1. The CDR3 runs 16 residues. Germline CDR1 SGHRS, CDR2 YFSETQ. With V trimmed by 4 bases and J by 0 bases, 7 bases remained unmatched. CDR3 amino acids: CASSPATGNSGNTIYF. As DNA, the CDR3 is TGCGCCAGCAGCCCGGCGACAGGGAACTCTGGAAACACCATATATTTT.

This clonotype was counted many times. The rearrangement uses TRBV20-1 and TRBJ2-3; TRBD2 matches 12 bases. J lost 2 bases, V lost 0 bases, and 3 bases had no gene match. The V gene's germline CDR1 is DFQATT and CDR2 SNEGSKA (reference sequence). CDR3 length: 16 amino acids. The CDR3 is CSARDLAGGATDTQYF. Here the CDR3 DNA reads TGCAGTGCTAGAGATCTAGCGGGAGGGGCCACAGATACGCAGTATTTT.